This T cell receptor (beta chain) was recovered during a study of T cell responses to AZD1222 COVID-19 vaccine listed by TCRdb under 2021. General notes on the study: TCR sequencing covered roughly 230 trial participants: nearly 210 given two doses of AZD1222 and 26 given two doses of MenACWY control vaccine. Trial participants were enrolled into age subgroups of 18-55, 56-69 and 70-plus years, which contained about 150, 27 and 61 TCR-sequenced participants, respectively. Broad study findings and their caveats: Because no day 14 peak-response samples were available, the repertoires could be characterized only after the peak T cell response. CD4 TCRs associated with the vaccine covered the entire spike protein, and the dominant responses were in regions 160-218 and 743-854. In the small 56-69-year group, the increase in depth fell short of significance, most likely because of low power. Conclusions about previously exposed vaccinees were limited because only a handful of AZD1222 recipients were SARS-CoV-2 seropositive at baseline. Most participants were white British and females outnumbered males, and the authors suggested that clonal diversity may have been underestimated. After two AZD1222 doses, spike-specific TCR breadth and depth were significantly higher than at day 0 and than in MenACWY recipients. Reportedly, close to half of the unique spike-specific TCRs recognized epitopes lying outside the regions that are mutated in the B.1.351 and B.1.1.7 variants.

The CDR3 regions of human TCRbeta chains were analyzed by immunosequencing. The authors' pipeline ran thus. TCRs in the repertoires were compared against a reference library of SARS-CoV-2-specific TCRs that had been generated with the MIRA antigen-specificity platform. Breadth was defined as the fraction of unique TCRs that were SARS-CoV-2-associated, and depth was defined as the fraction of total T cells that were SARS-CoV-2-associated. Using the MIRA data, each spike-specific TCR was assigned both to the spike region to which the TCR was reactive and to a CD4 or CD8 class. Log10-transformed breadth and depth values were compared by one-way ANOVA with Sidak's multiple comparisons tests. TCRdb carries this immuneACCESS record with in-frame sequences only. Its versions omit some clonotypes, under half of them owing to an unresolved V gene in the studies checked, with the rest unexplained. Clonal size and the V and J genes are those of that table, whereas D and trimming came from the DNA. Across this sample there are some 100,000 clones, with about 90% seen only once. Roughly 4.5% of the sample lies in the top ten.

Trimmed from V: 3 bases; trimmed from J: 3 bases; junction bases lacking a gene match: 9. The CDR3 holds 16 amino acids from the cysteine to the phenylalanine. The DNA shown is the 48-base CDR3, in frame from base 1. CDR1 SGHAT and CDR2 FQNNGV were looked up in the germline V gene. Regarding this clone: No cognate antigen has been identified for it. Base qualities are not recorded, but no much larger clone differs from it by a single base.

The sample's time point label, in plain terms: about 28 days (+/-7) after the second vaccine dose. AZD1222 recipients given second doses at about 4 weeks or at about 12 weeks were pooled, since spike-specific TCR depth and breadth were not found to differ between the two schedules. The vaccinee samples were drawn from two UK trials, COV001 and COV002, one of which was a single-blind randomized controlled phase 2/3 trial testing AZD1222 (ChAdOx1 nCoV-19) in healthy adults. For TCRbeta chain sequencing, PBMC samples were collected from trial participants at day 0 and at day 28 after the second dose.

The sequence derives from an adult who received the AZD1222 COVID-19 vaccine. The sample in question was peripheral blood, obtained 28 days after the second AZD1222 dose. The receptor chain draws on TRBV11-2 and TRBJ2-3, with TRBD1 identical over 7 junction bases. The CDR3 protein sequence reads: CASSFLFGRGTDTQYF. The sequence in DNA is TGTGCCAGCAGCTTTTTATTCGGCAGGGGGACAGATACGCAGTATTTT. The entire variable domain, with the stretches around the CDR3 drawn from the reference TRBV11-2 and TRBJ2-3 proteins, is EAGVAQSPRYKIIEKRQSVAFWCNPISGHATLYWYQQILGQGPKLLIQFQNNGVVDDSQLPKDRFSAERLKGVDSTLKIQPAKLEDSAVYLCASSFLFGRGTDTQYFGPGTRLTVL.